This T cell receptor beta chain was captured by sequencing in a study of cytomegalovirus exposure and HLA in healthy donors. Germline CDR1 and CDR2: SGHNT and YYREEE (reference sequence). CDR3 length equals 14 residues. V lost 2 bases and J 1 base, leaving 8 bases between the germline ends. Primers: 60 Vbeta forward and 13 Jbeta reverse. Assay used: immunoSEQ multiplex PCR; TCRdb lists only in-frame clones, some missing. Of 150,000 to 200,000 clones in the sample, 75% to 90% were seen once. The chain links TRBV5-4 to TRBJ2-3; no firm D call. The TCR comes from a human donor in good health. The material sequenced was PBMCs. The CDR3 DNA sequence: TGTGCCAGCAGCTTCCCCTCTGGCACAGATACGCAGTATTTT. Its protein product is CASSFPSGTDTQYF. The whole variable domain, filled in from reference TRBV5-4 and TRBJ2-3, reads ETGVTQSPTHLIKTRGQQVTLRCSSQSGHNTVSWYQQALGQGPQFIFQYYREEENGRGNFPPRFSGLQFPNYSSELNVNALELDDSALYLCASSFPSGTDTQYFGPGTRLTVL.